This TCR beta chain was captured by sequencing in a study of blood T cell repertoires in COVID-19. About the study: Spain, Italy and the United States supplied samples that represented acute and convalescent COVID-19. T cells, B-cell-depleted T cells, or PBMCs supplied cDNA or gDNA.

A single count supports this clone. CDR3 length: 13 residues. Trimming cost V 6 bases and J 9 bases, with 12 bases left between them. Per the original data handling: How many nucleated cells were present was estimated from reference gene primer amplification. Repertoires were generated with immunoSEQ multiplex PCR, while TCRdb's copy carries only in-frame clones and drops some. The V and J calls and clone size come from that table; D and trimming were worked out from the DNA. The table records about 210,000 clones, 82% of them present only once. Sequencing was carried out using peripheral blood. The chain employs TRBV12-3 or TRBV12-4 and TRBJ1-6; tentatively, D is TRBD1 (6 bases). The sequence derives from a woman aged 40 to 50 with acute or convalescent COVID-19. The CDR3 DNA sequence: TGTGCCAGCAGAAGGGGGAGCAGTTCACCCCTCCACTTT. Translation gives CASRRGSSSPLHF.